Only a few counts were recorded for the clone carrying this TCR beta chain. Antigen specificity is unknown. Via MiXCR, TCRdb re-called the reads, giving one row per CDR3 protein. The table has about 60,000 distinct CDR3 sequences, 62% seen once. This record belongs to a study of type 1 regulatory T cells. The V gene end was trimmed by 5 bases and the J gene end by 5 bases; junction bases not matched to a gene: 10. Germline V CDR1 and CDR2: DFQATT, SNEGSKA (reference sequence). The CDR3 loop spans 15 amino acids. The chain carries TRBV20-1 and TRBJ2-5; TRBD2 matches 11 bases. The sample was cultured non-Tr1 T cells, either the whole culture or a sorted T cell fraction (not recorded which). This sequence originates from a human donor in good health. This CDR3 reads CSAAHQLAGDETQYF. For the CDR3, the DNA is TGCAGTGCTGCCCACCAACTAGCGGGAGACGAGACCCAGTACTTC.